This T cell receptor beta chain originates from a study of cytomegalovirus exposure and HLA in healthy donors. Study overall: Counted in an early data release were tens of millions of unique TCRs from HLA-typed donors.

The primer mix had 60 Vbeta and 13 Jbeta primers. TCRdb's table, derived via immunoSEQ multiplex PCR, lists solely in-frame clones and lacks some. The top ten clones hold approximately 1.5% of a sample with 84,000 or so clones, roughly 76% of them seen once. The germline V and J ends were trimmed by 5 bases and 4 bases, with 15 bases remaining between them. Germline CDR1 reads MDHEN; CDR2 reads SYDVKM. The CDR3 loop spans 15 amino acids. The genes are TRBV28 and TRBJ1-3; a possible D gene is TRBD1 (6 bases). The source is a male donor in good health and CMV-seronegative. Sequencing used PBMCs. The CDR3 loop is CASSLPIDRGNTIYF. DNA of the CDR3: TGTGCCAGCAGTCTCCCGATAGACAGGGGAAACACCATATATTTT.